The 32 T cell receptor beta chains listed next were all sequenced from one sample in a study of cytomegalovirus exposure and HLA in healthy donors. A multiplex PCR was run with 60 Vbeta primers and 13 Jbeta primers. The protocol was immunoSEQ multiplex PCR, while the TCRdb copy is restricted to in-frame clones and leaves out a portion. The data hold over 65,000 clones, with 70% to 85% observed a single time. The sequencing input was PBMCs. These TCRs come from a human donor in good health.

The chain recombines TRBV13 with TRBJ2-3; TRBD2 agrees at 8 bases. In germline, CDR1 is PRHDT, CDR2 FYEKMQ (reference sequence). V was clipped by 1 base and J by 2 bases; unmatched bases: 2. The CDR3 consists of 15 residues. The CDR3 nucleotides read TGTGCCAGCAGCTTAGTTAGCGGGGACACAGATACGCAGTATTTT. Protein product: CASSLVSGDTDTQYF.

The rearrangement joins TRBV20-1 to TRBJ2-7; 7 bases are shared with TRBD1. The CDR3 is 11 residues long. Per the germline V gene, CDR1 is DFQATT and CDR2 is SNEGSKA (reference sequence). V was pared by 6 bases and J by 6 bases, with 5 bases of the junction left unmatched. This CDR3 is CSAEQGFEQYF. The DNA for the CDR3 is TGCAGTGCAGAACAGGGGTTCGAGCAGTACTTC.

The CDR3 protein is CASSLGPGGSNQPQHF. DNA of the CDR3: TGTGCCAGCAGCCTGGGCCCCGGAGGGAGCAATCAGCCCCAGCATTTT. This chain joins TRBV7-9 and TRBJ1-5; no clear D. The CDR3 contains 16 residues. V was trimmed by 5 bases and J by 1 base, leaving 15 bases between them. CDR1 is SEHNR, CDR2 FQNEAQ, per germline (reference sequence).

The genes are TRBV7-9 and TRBJ2-1; the D is unclear. The CDR3 consists of 13 residues. V lost 2 bases to trimming and J lost 5 bases, with 7 bases between them. Per the germline V gene, CDR1 is SEHNR and CDR2 is FQNEAQ (reference sequence). The CDR3 sequence: CASSLRSDNEQFF. CDR3 coding DNA: TGTGCCAGCAGCTTACGCTCAGACAATGAGCAGTTCTTC.

The chain links TRBV27 to TRBJ2-2; 10 bases line up with TRBD2. Germline trimming cut 9 bases from V and 7 bases from J; bases unmatched to any gene: 5. The CDR3 runs 13 residues. Per germline, CDR1 MNHEY and CDR2 SMNVEV (reference sequence). The CDR3 sequence is CASQRGGGGELFF. CDR3 nucleotide sequence: TGTGCCAGTCAGCGGGGGGGAGGCGGGGAGCTGTTTTTT.

The J gene is TRBJ1-1, the V gene TRBV13; 10 bases map to TRBD1. The CDR3 consists of 13 residues. The germline CDR1 and CDR2 sequences are PRHDT and FYEKMQ (reference sequence). Losses at the gene ends were 6 bases for V and 6 bases for J; bases not matched to a gene: 4. The CDR3 DNA is TGTGCCAGCAGTGGGGACAGGGGCCCTGAAGCTTTCTTT. As protein: CASSGDRGPEAFF. Full variable domain (remainder filled in from reference TRBV13 and TRBJ1-1): AAGVIQSPRHLIKEKRETATLKCYPIPRHDTVYWYQQGPGQDPQFLISFYEKMQSDKGSIPDRFSAQQFSDYHSELNMSSLELGDSALYFCASSGDRGPEAFFGQGTRLTVV.

The chain recombines TRBV11-2 with TRBJ2-5, with D possibly TRBD2 on 7 matching bases. Between the trimmed V and J ends, which lost 6 bases and 1 base, there was a span of 18 bases. Germline assignment: CDR1 SGHAT and CDR2 FQNNGV. This CDR3 region has 16 residues. The CDR3 nucleotides are TGTGCCAGCAGTGATCTAAGGGGGGGTATCCAAGAGACCCAGTACTTC. Translating it yields CASSDLRGGIQETQYF.

The chain joins TRBV2 to TRBJ1-6; 8 bases are shared with TRBD1. J was trimmed by 8 bases and V by 6 bases; bases with no gene match: 6. Germline V gene lookup returns CDR1 SNHLY and CDR2 FYNNEI. The CDR3 consists of 14 residues. The CDR3 sequence: CASSIQGGDSPLHF. CDR3 sequence (DNA): TGTGCCAGCAGCATACAGGGGGGGGATTCACCCCTCCACTTT.

This chain connects TRBV2 to TRBJ2-3; D is ambiguous. The germline gives CDR1 SNHLY, CDR2 FYNNEI. The ends were cut back, 5 bases at V and 2 bases at J, with 14 bases in the middle. This CDR3 has 15 amino acids. DNA for the CDR3: TGTGCCAGCAGTAATCAAAACACCAACACAGATACGCAGTATTTT. It codes for CASSNQNTNTDTQYF.

V is TRBV2 and J is TRBJ2-4, with 11 bases aligning to TRBD2. This CDR3 is built from 13 residues. Trimming cost V 2 bases and J 11 bases; bases outside gene matches: 2. Germline CDR1 SNHLY, CDR2 FYNNEI. CDR3 residues: CASSERLAGLQYF. For the CDR3, the DNA is TGTGCCAGCAGTGAACGACTAGCGGGACTTCAGTACTTC.

As to this clone: Other DNA sequences in this specimen translate into the identical CDR3. CDR3 sequence reads: CAWSVGGSNQPQHF. The CDR3 DNA reads as TGTGCCTGGAGTGTAGGCGGTAGCAATCAGCCCCAGCATTTT. The gene calls are TRBV30 and TRBJ1-5; no clear D gene. Per the germline V gene, CDR1 is GTSNPN and CDR2 is SVGIG (reference sequence). Trimming pared 0 bases from V and 0 bases from J, leaving 6 bases between. CDR3 length: 14 amino acids. The whole variable domain, filled in from reference TRBV30 and TRBJ1-5, reads SQTIHQWPATLVQPVGSPLSLECTVEGTSNPNLYWYRQAAGRGLQLLFYSVGIGQISSEVPQNLSASRPQDRQFILSSKKLLLSDSGFYLCAWSVGGSNQPQHFGDGTRLSIL.

This clone was counted between two and nine times. V and J are TRBV6-5 and TRBJ1-6, with 9 nucleotides matching TRBD1. Germline V gives CDR1 MNHEY, CDR2 SVGAGI. V shed 6 bases, J shed 9 bases, and the junction held 6 bases outside the gene matches. This CDR3 is 14 amino acids long. The CDR3 here is CASRPGTGTSPLHF. The CDR3 nucleotides are TGTGCCAGCAGACCCGGGACAGGGACTTCACCCCTCCACTTT.

J is TRBJ2-1 and V is TRBV27; a weak D match, TRBD2 (6 bases). There are 15 residues in the CDR3. CDR1 is MNHEY, CDR2 SMNVEV, per germline (reference sequence). V gave up 6 bases and J gave up 6 bases, with 18 bases separating them. In nucleotides, the CDR3 is TGTGCCAGCAGCATAGGACGACTTAGCGGCAATGAGCAGTTCTTC. Its protein product is CASSIGRLSGNEQFF.

The gene calls are TRBV6-6 and TRBJ2-2; D remains unclear. Trimming took off 4 bases at V and 1 base at J, with 10 bases between the two ends. The germline gives CDR1 MNHNY, CDR2 SVGAGI (reference sequence). This CDR3 region has 15 residues. CDR3 sequence reads: CASSSVALNTGELFF. The CDR3 DNA is TGTGCCAGCAGTTCGGTAGCATTGAACACCGGGGAGCTGTTTTTT.

The chain employs TRBV7-2 and TRBJ2-7; 8 bases line up with TRBD1. CDR3 length: 15 residues. With 5 bases clipped from V and 5 bases from J, the junction kept 11 bases outside the gene matches. Germline assignment: CDR1 SGHTA and CDR2 FQGNSA. The CDR3 DNA is TGTGCCAGCAGCAACCCGGGACAGGTCCTCGACGAGCAGTACTTC. Amino acid sequence: CASSNPGQVLDEQYF.

The J gene is TRBJ1-1, the V gene TRBV30; D possibly corresponds to TRBD1 (5 bases). CDR1 GTSNPN and CDR2 SVGIG come from the germline V gene (reference sequence). CDR3 size: 12 residues. The V end lost 4 bases, the J end lost 5 bases, and 11 bases lay between the germline ends. Here the CDR3 reads CAWNGRATEAFF. The CDR3 coding sequence is TGTGCCTGGAACGGCAGGGCTACTGAAGCTTTCTTT.

The rearrangement joins TRBV15 to TRBJ2-1, with TRBD2 matching over 7 bases. The germline V gene has CDR1 LNHNV and CDR2 YYDKDF (reference sequence). The CDR3 sequence is 15 residues long. After removal of 3 bases from V and 6 bases from J, the junction contained 8 bases not matched to a gene. The CDR3 DNA is TGTGCCACCAGCAGTGAGTATGGGGGGGGCAATGAGCAGTTCTTC. It is translated as CATSSEYGGGNEQFF. The variable domain in full, completed from reference TRBV15 and TRBJ2-1, reads DAMVIQNPRYQVTQFGKPVTLSCSQTLNHNVMYWYQQKSSQAPKLLFHYYDKDFNNEADTPDNFQSRRPNTSFCFLDIRSPGLGDTAMYLCATSSEYGGGNEQFFGPGTRLTVL.

By sample share, this clone is medium-sized. The chain combines TRBV4-3 with TRBJ1-2, with D uncertain. Trimming left V 0 bases short and J 5 bases short, with 10 bases between. The CDR3 extends over 14 amino acids. Germline V gene lookup returns CDR1 LGHNA and CDR2 YSLEER. CDR3 loop: CASSQDGEEYGYTF. The CDR3 nucleotides read TGCGCCAGCAGCCAAGATGGGGAGGAATATGGCTACACCTTC.

V gene TRBV10-1 combines with J gene TRBJ2-3; 7 bases map to TRBD2. Germline CDR1 is WNHNN and CDR2 is SYGVQD (reference sequence). This CDR3 is 13 amino acids long. Trimming took 6 bases from V and 6 from J; bases not matched to a gene: 6. CDR3 nucleotide sequence: TGCGCCAGCAGAAATCTAGCGGACGATACGCAGTATTTT. Protein: CASRNLADDTQYF.

The chain uses TRBV10-3 and TRBJ1-5; 8 bases match TRBD1. This CDR3 has 14 residues. J gave up 5 bases and V 2 bases, and 2 bases lay outside the gene matches. The germline V gene has CDR1 ENHRY and CDR2 SYGVKD. CDR3 nucleotide sequence: TGTGCCATCAGTGAGGGACAGGGTCATCAGCCCCAGCATTTT. It encodes CAISEGQGHQPQHF.

The chain combines TRBV19 with TRBJ1-6; 8 nucleotides agree with TRBD1. The CDR3 sequence is 14 residues long. The J segment lost 9 bases and the V segment lost 7 bases, leaving 8 bases of the junction unmatched. Per germline, CDR1 LNHDA and CDR2 SQIVND (reference sequence). CDR3 loop: CASTMGQESSPLHF. CDR3 in DNA: TGTGCCAGTACCATGGGACAGGAGAGTTCACCCCTCCACTTT. Variable domain in full (rest from reference TRBV19 and TRBJ1-6): DGGITQSPKYLFRKEGQNVTLSCEQNLNHDAMYWYRQDPGQGLRLIYYSQIVNDFQKGDIAEGYSVSREKKESFPLTVTSAQKNPTAFYLCASTMGQESSPLHFGNGTRLTVT.

The chain is built from TRBV19 and TRBJ1-1; no clear D. The CDR3 consists of 12 residues. CDR1 and CDR2 (germline): LNHDA, SQIVND (reference sequence). V was shortened by 3 bases and J by 1 base, with 3 bases between the two germline ends. The CDR3 protein is CASSIWNTEAFF. CDR3 nucleotides: TGTGCCAGTAGTATCTGGAACACTGAAGCTTTCTTT.

The chain carries TRBV6-5 and TRBJ1-2; TRBD1 aligns across 8 bases. The V gene's germline CDR1 is MNHEY and CDR2 SVGAGI. The V segment lost 6 bases and the J segment 7 bases; nucleotides outside the gene matches: 7. CDR3 length equals 13 residues. The CDR3 here is CASRTGTGRGYTF. The CDR3 DNA reads as TGTGCCAGCAGAACTGGGACAGGTCGTGGCTACACCTTC.

V gene TRBV27 combines with J gene TRBJ2-7; 8 bases fit TRBD2. Germline V lookup: CDR1 MNHEY, CDR2 SMNVEV (reference sequence). This CDR3 has 17 residues. Trimming removed 6 bases from V and 2 bases from J; junction bases left unmatched: 15. The CDR3 region has the DNA TGTGCCAGCAGCCCTGGTGCTAGCGGGCCCTCCACCTACGAGCAGTACTTC. Translation: CASSPGASGPSTYEQYF.

This clone has just a few counts. The J gene is TRBJ1-6, the V gene TRBV19, with TRBD1 matching over 7 bases. The junction had 8 bases not matched to a gene; V was cut back by 7 bases and J by 5 bases. Germline CDR1 reads LNHDA; CDR2 reads SQIVND (reference sequence). CDR3 length: 15 amino acids. The CDR3 region has the DNA TGTGCCAGTACCACGGACAGGAGGAATAATTCACCCCTCCACTTT. It codes for CASTTDRRNNSPLHF.

The V call is TRBV27, the J call TRBJ2-6, with D tentatively TRBD1 (5 bases). Trimming cost V 3 bases and J 4 bases, with 10 bases left between them. The CDR3 is made up of 15 amino acids. Per germline, CDR1 MNHEY and CDR2 SMNVEV (reference sequence). The CDR3 bases are TGTGCCAGCAGTTTTCGACAGAACGGGGCCAACGTCCTGACTTTC. Protein: CASSFRQNGANVLTF.

A few counts support this clone. The chain has TRBV5-1 and TRBJ2-1, with 10 bases aligning to TRBD2. Germline trimming cut 4 bases from V and 7 bases from J; bases unmatched to any gene: 8. The CDR3 consists of 15 residues. Germline loops: CDR1 SGHRS, CDR2 YFSETQ. The CDR3 loop reads CASSEAGGPINEQFF. DNA for the CDR3: TGCGCCAGCAGCGAAGCGGGGGGGCCAATAAATGAGCAGTTCTTC.

The chain uses TRBV6-4 and TRBJ1-2, with a possible D match to TRBD1 (5 bases). Germline CDR1 and CDR2: MRHNA and SNTAGT. V was cut by 2 bases and J by 3 bases, with 13 bases left in between. This CDR3 spans 15 amino acids. The CDR3 loop reads CASSDGGGSYYGYTF. The CDR3 DNA reads TGTGCCAGCAGTGACGGGGGAGGAAGCTACTATGGCTACACCTTC.

This clone was seen once. V usage is TRBV11-2 and J usage is TRBJ1-6, with 8 bases aligning to TRBD1. CDR1 is SGHAT, CDR2 FQNNGV, per germline. CDR3 length: 15 residues. After removal of 1 base from V and 6 bases from J, the junction contained 2 bases not matched to a gene. The CDR3 nucleotides are TGTGCCAGCAGCTTAGGGGGGACAGGTAATTCACCCCTCCACTTT. Translating it yields CASSLGGTGNSPLHF.

This chain joins TRBV5-1 and TRBJ2-1; 8 bases align to TRBD2. Germline CDR1 reads SGHRS; CDR2 reads YFSETQ. The length of the CDR3 is 15 residues. V was pared by 7 bases and J by 4 bases, with 10 bases of the junction left unmatched. CDR3: CASRPSGGLYNEQFF. The CDR3 DNA follows: TGCGCCAGCCGGCCCAGCGGGGGCCTATACAATGAGCAGTTCTTC.

This clone occurred a few times. Other nucleotide sequences from this sample produce the same CDR3. V is TRBV10-3 and J is TRBJ2-7; the D gene is possibly TRBD1 (5 bases). CDR3 length: 13 residues. Trimming removed 3 bases at V and 1 base at J, with 7 bases between. Germline V gene sequence: CDR1 ENHRY, CDR2 SYGVKD. Here the CDR3 DNA reads TGTGCCATCAGTGACGACAGTTCCTACGAGCAGTACTTC. This sequence encodes CAISDDSSYEQYF.

V usage is TRBV5-1 and J usage is TRBJ1-1; D gene uncertain. This CDR3 spans 15 amino acids. V was clipped by 0 bases and J by 1 base, with 10 bases between them. In germline, CDR1 is SGHRS, CDR2 YFSETQ. The CDR3 sequence is CASSLGRVGNTEAFF. The CDR3 region has the DNA TGCGCCAGCAGCTTGGGCCGGGTGGGGAACACTGAAGCTTTCTTT.